Listed below are T cell receptor beta chains from one sample, sequenced in a study of T cell repertoires in ileal Crohn's disease. TCRdb's copy holds only in-frame clones and misses some; the assay was immunoSEQ multiplex PCR. The sample records more than 50,000 clones, around 90% being singletons. Material: ileal tissue. These receptors were collected from an adult with Crohn's disease. The conserved cysteine and the conserved F or W are not part of the CDR3 here. Each record gives: V gene, J gene, CDR3 protein.

>TRBV9|TRBJ1-6
ASSVGQGTSPLH
>TRBV4-2|TRBJ2-5
ASGGYQETQY
>TRBV30|TRBJ2-1
AWSNKAGGPGYNEQF
>TRBV7-6|TRBJ2-1
ASTHPSGSSYNEQF
>TRBV20-1|TRBJ1-2
SAQSLNGYT
>TRBV5-4|TRBJ1-2
ASSENTGTANYGYT
>TRBV6-1|TRBJ2-5
ASSEMTATIGETQY
>TRBV4-2|TRBJ1-2
ASSQDTGRDRASYGYT
>TRBV5-6|TRBJ1-3
ASSLLRGNTIY
>TRBV27|TRBJ2-1
ASSPRQGSKNEQF
>TRBV5-8|TRBJ1-5
ASSLAEGVFILPQH
>TRBV6-1|TRBJ2-2
ASRAGTSITGELF
>TRBV4-1|TRBJ1-3
ASSQDLLRPGSGNTIY
>TRBV29-1|TRBJ1-2
SVRGLHGYT
>TRBV27|TRBJ2-1
ASKASGTLMEQF
>TRBV25-1|TRBJ1-4
ATGEGSRVKLF
>TRBV7-6|TRBJ1-3
ASSLAPRGSGNTIY
>TRBV10-2|TRBJ1-6
ASGQGGNPSLH
>TRBV7-2|TRBJ1-1
ASSFGNTEAF
>TRBV28|TRBJ1-6
ASTSRIGGTHSPLH
>TRBV5-1|TRBJ2-1
ASSDRVSDEQF
>TRBV27|TRBJ2-1
ASSSSLAGVLPEQF
>TRBV7-6|TRBJ1-2
ASGTGALGNGYT
>TRBV7-8|TRBJ2-7
ASSLRTTTSYEQY
>TRBV18|TRBJ1-1
ASSPWDLAEDAEAF
>TRBV2|TRBJ1-4
ASQQDGGEKLF
>TRBV30|TRBJ1-3
AWSGKGGVGNTIY
>TRBV5-1|TRBJ2-7
ASSLGQGIYEQY
>TRBV7-2|TRBJ2-6
ASSHPWGGSSGANVLT
>TRBV6-1|TRBJ1-6
ASSEGGDPMASPLH
>TRBV7-2|TRBJ2-4
ASSLRFAWRAKNIQY
>TRBV6-6|TRBJ1-1
ASSYPETGTGTEAF
>TRBV28|TRBJ1-2
ASSLNTPGLLTNYGYT
>TRBV4-1|TRBJ1-5
ASSQDQGYSNQPQH
>TRBV4-2|TRBJ1-5
ASSQAGQVRSNQPQH
>TRBV9|TRBJ1-1
ASSVGAAHTIGGTEAF
>TRBV19|TRBJ2-2
ASSIDLSSRGELF
>TRBV30|TRBJ2-3
AWSVGGRSTDTQY
>TRBV21-1|TRBJ1-1
ASSKACRGKNTEAF
>TRBV7-8|TRBJ1-4
ASSLARQSGALNEKLF
>TRBV19|TRBJ2-1
ASSIRTGVYNEQF
>TRBV4-3|TRBJ2-7
ASSQGGPSYEQY
>TRBV28|TRBJ1-2
ASSEKEFYGYT
>TRBV5-4|TRBJ2-1
ASTVRGAYEQF
>TRBV4-2|TRBJ2-3
ASSQDGTGTDTQY
>TRBV19|TRBJ1-6
ASSTTGVRAISYNSPLH
>TRBV7-6|TRBJ2-1
ASSFGPDRELANEQF
>TRBV7-9|TRBJ1-6
AYTESSYNSPLH
>TRBV5-4|TRBJ1-1
ASSRGGSTEAF
>TRBV5-4|TRBJ2-1
ASSKDRASYNEQF
>TRBV9|TRBJ1-2
ASSPKGGNLDYGYT
>TRBV5-6|TRBJ1-1
ASSLRYRPIEAF
>TRBV11-2|TRBJ1-6
ASSLASGGGSPLH
>TRBV11-3|TRBJ2-5
ASSLDSSGGTQY
>TRBV9|TRBJ1-2
ASSKSQGSHYGYT
>TRBV5-1|TRBJ2-1
ASSRLAGDFNEQF
>TRBV19|TRBJ1-1
ASSIVTGITEAF